Following are 10 T cell receptor beta chains from one sample sequenced in a study of CD8+ T cells in alopecia areata. RNA, once extracted, was reverse transcribed into cDNA for use as the sequencing template. Sequencing was performed with immunoSEQ multiplex PCR; in TCRdb, only in-frame clones are kept and a portion is missing. This sample has around 290,000 clones, with over 45% found just once. Treatment here: oral pan-JAK inhibitor, 5-10 mg twice daily. This specimen consisted of CD4+ T cells sorted from blood, obtained at week 24, from a patient treated with tofacitinib. These receptors were obtained from a human donor with alopecia areata.

This sequence joins TRBV6-5 and TRBJ2-5; TRBD1 matches at 8 bases. Per germline, CDR1 MNHEY and CDR2 SVGAGI. The CDR3 sequence is 16 residues long. The J segment lost 5 bases and the V segment lost 2 bases, leaving 10 bases of the junction unmatched. In nucleotides, the CDR3 is TGTGCCAGCAGTTACAGGGGGACAGGCTTCGGGGAGACCCAGTACTTC. Residues: CASSYRGTGFGETQYF.

The chain recombines TRBV27 with TRBJ1-6; possibly TRBD1 for D (5 bases). The CDR3 sequence is 19 residues long. Germline loops: CDR1 MNHEY, CDR2 SMNVEV (reference sequence). The V and J ends lost 5 bases and 4 bases respectively, with 24 bases between them. The CDR3 DNA reads as TGTGCCAGCAGTCTAACCCCAGGCGGATTGGGGGGTTATAATTCACCCCTCCACTTT. It is translated as CASSLTPGGLGGYNSPLHF.

The V gene is TRBV4-1, the J gene TRBJ1-2; TRBD1 might be the D (5 bases). Germline V lookup: CDR1 MGHRA, CDR2 YSYEKL. Trimming took off 4 bases at V and 13 bases at J, with 19 bases between the two ends. The CDR3 covers 13 residues. CDR3 residues: CASSPASGGSITF. The CDR3 DNA reads TGCGCCAGCAGCCCAGCTTCTGGGGGGTCTATCACCTTC.

The V gene is TRBV6-6, the J gene TRBJ2-5; the D gene is possibly TRBD2 (5 bases). The germline CDR1 and CDR2 sequences are MNHNY and SVGAGI (reference sequence). Trimming removed 0 bases from V and 7 bases from J, with 12 bases in between. The length of the CDR3 is 14 residues. DNA for the CDR3: TGTGCCAGCAGTTACTCGAAATCCGGAGGGACCCAGTACTTC. It yields the protein CASSYSKSGGTQYF.

The CDR3 loop reads CASADREDSPLHF. DNA of the CDR3: TGTGCCAGCGCAGACAGGGAGGACTCACCCCTCCACTTT. The chain is built from TRBV18 and TRBJ1-6, with 7 bases lining up with TRBD1. The V segment lost 8 bases and the J segment 10 bases; nucleotides outside the gene matches: 8. Germline V CDR1 and CDR2: KGHSH, LQKENI. This CDR3 is built from 13 residues.

CDR3 bases: TGTGCCAGCAAGGCAGGGTCTGACTATGGCTACACCTTC. Translated: CASKAGSDYGYTF. The V and J genes are TRBV6-1 and TRBJ1-2; D is perhaps TRBD1 (5 bases). Germline V lookup: CDR1 MNHNS, CDR2 SASEGT. Trimming pared 7 bases from V and 3 bases from J, leaving 12 bases between. CDR3 size: 13 residues.

This clone has just a few counts. The chain has TRBV27 and TRBJ2-7; TRBD2 is a possible D gene (6 bases). Trimming cost V 6 bases and J 1 base, with 16 bases left between them. The CDR3 totals 15 residues. Looked up from germline, CDR1 is MNHEY and CDR2 is SMNVEV (reference sequence). Here the CDR3 reads CASRPGWGTSYEQYF. In DNA, the CDR3 is TGTGCCAGCAGACCGGGTTGGGGGACTTCCTACGAGCAGTACTTC.

The gene calls are TRBV5-4 and TRBJ2-5, with no clear D. The CDR3 loop spans 11 amino acids. Trimming removed 4 bases at V and 0 bases at J, with 1 base between. CDR1 and CDR2 from the germline V gene are SGHNT and YYREEE (reference sequence). In nucleotides, the CDR3 is TGTGCCAGCAGCCACCAAGAGACCCAGTACTTC. Its translation is CASSHQETQYF.

The chain joins TRBV6-1 to TRBJ2-3; D unclear. With 1 base removed from V and 9 bases from J, the gap between germline ends came to 11 bases. The CDR3 is made up of 13 amino acids. Germline assignment: CDR1 MNHNS and CDR2 SASEGT. The CDR3 DNA sequence: TGTGCCAGCAGTGAAGAGTCTCCGGAGACGCAGTATTTT. This encodes CASSEESPETQYF.

This chain connects TRBV29-1 to TRBJ2-2; 9 bases align to TRBD1. The germline V gene has CDR1 SQVTM and CDR2 ANQGSEA. Trimming took 3 bases from V and 5 from J; bases not matched to a gene: 4. CDR3 size: 14 residues. The CDR3 region is CSVDDRGLTGELFF. The CDR3 DNA sequence: TGCAGCGTTGATGACAGGGGGTTGACCGGGGAGCTGTTTTTT.